This T cell receptor beta chain stems from a study of CD8 T cells in ankylosing spondylitis. General observations from the study: Disease-linked clones were CD8+ and relatively rare in peripheral blood. Matched ankylosing spondylitis synovial fluid reportedly showed significant enrichment of disease-linked clones. One TCR beta motif, made up of eight or nine highly homologous variants, appeared characteristic of ankylosing spondylitis blood.

The CDR3 extends over 13 amino acids. Germline V gene sequence: CDR1 SGHTA, CDR2 FQGNSA. J was trimmed by 8 bases and V by 2 bases; bases with no gene match: 3. This clonotype was counted ten times or more. Its antigen is undetermined. The authors made TCR beta libraries by quantitative 5'-RACE with molecular barcodes. Each CDR3 protein is one row after TCRdb ran MiXCR on the 5' RACE reads. The top ten clones hold around 4.5% of a sample with around 180,000 distinct CDR3 sequences, 15% to 20% of them seen once. Sample: blood, either unsorted or a sorted T cell fraction (not recorded which). V usage is TRBV7-2 and J usage is TRBJ2-3; 8 bases agree with TRBD2. The clonotype was recovered from a male donor between 5 and 35 years old with ankylosing spondylitis or in good health (not recorded which). CDR3 in DNA: TGTGCCAGCAGCTTAACGGCGGGAGGTACGCAGTATTTT. Translating it yields CASSLTAGGTQYF.